A selection of T cell receptor beta chains follows, all from one sample in a study of lymphopenia after photon versus proton radiotherapy. Sequenced by immunoSEQ multiplex PCR; TCRdb stores in-frame clones only, minus some. The table includes about 45,000 clones, 85% detected once. The starting material was peripheral blood, obtained from a patient treated with photon-based radiotherapy. The receptors were sampled from a man aged 40-55 years with gastric cancer. The CDR3 runs from the conserved cysteine through the conserved F or W. Each record gives: D gene, V gene, J gene, clone size, CDR3 protein, CDR3 DNA. The D gene is left open where the match is weak. For some rows the clone size is stated as once, few or many, or as a class when expanded; others skip it.

>TRBD1|TRBV6-5|TRBJ2-7|-
CASSMDRISYEQYF
TGTGCCAGCAGCATGGACAGGATTTCCTACGAGCAGTACTTC
>-|TRBV6-5|TRBJ1-1|-
CASSYGSSFMNTEAFF
TGTGCCAGCAGTTACGGCAGCTCTTTTATGAACACTGAAGCTTTCTTT
>-|TRBV30|TRBJ2-7|once
CAWSRALYEQYF
TGTGCCTGGAGCAGGGCCCTCTACGAGCAGTACTTC
>-|TRBV2|TRBJ1-2|-
CASSEAPAGRDGYTF
TGTGCCAGCAGTGAAGCGCCCGCAGGGAGAGATGGCTACACCTTC
>-|TRBV21-1|TRBJ2-7|-
CASTLDRASIYEQYF
TGTGCCAGCACCTTGGACAGGGCCTCAATCTACGAGCAGTACTTC
>-|TRBV19|TRBJ2-2|-
CASMGTARTGELFF
TGTGCCAGTATGGGTACAGCCAGGACCGGGGAGCTGTTTTTT
>-|TRBV5-1|TRBJ2-7|once
CASSPEPTRLHEQYF
TGCGCCAGCAGCCCCGAACCTACCCGGCTCCACGAGCAGTACTTC
>-|TRBV11-3|TRBJ2-2|-
CASSPPWDTDNTGELFF
TGTGCCAGCAGCCCCCCGTGGGACACGGATAACACCGGGGAGCTGTTTTTT
>TRBD1|TRBV10-3|TRBJ1-1|-
CASLQGATSMNTEAFF
TGTGCCAGCCTGCAGGGGGCGACAAGCATGAACACTGAAGCTTTCTTT
>-|TRBV4-1|TRBJ2-7|-
CASSQMGAGASSYEQYF
TGCGCCAGCAGCCAAATGGGGGCGGGGGCTAGCTCCTACGAGCAGTACTTC
>-|TRBV12-2|TRBJ2-3|-
CASRLGSTDTQYF
TGTGCAAGTCGCTTGGGTAGCACAGATACGCAGTATTTT
>TRBD1|TRBV7-8|TRBJ1-4|-
CASSSGTGKLFF
TGTGCCAGCAGCTCCGGGACAGGCAAACTGTTTTTT
>-|TRBV25-1|TRBJ1-1|-
CASSWAEKAAWEGTEAFF
TGTGCCAGCAGTTGGGCGGAGAAGGCAGCGTGGGAGGGGACTGAAGCTTTCTTT
>-|TRBV7-2|TRBJ1-3|once
CASSLSGVGNTIYF
TGTGCCAGCAGCTTATCAGGGGTGGGAAACACCATATATTTT
>-|TRBV4-2|TRBJ1-3|-
CASSQESSRLPGNTIYF
TGTGCCAGCAGCCAAGAGTCCAGCCGTCTTCCTGGAAACACCATATATTTT
>-|TRBV5-4|TRBJ1-1|-
CASSDYRGARTEAFF
TGTGCCAGCAGCGACTATAGGGGGGCACGAACTGAAGCTTTCTTT
>-|TRBV4-2|TRBJ1-2|-
CASSQAPEGSYGYTF
TGTGCCAGCAGCCAAGCCCCGGAGGGATCCTATGGCTACACCTTC
>-|TRBV2|TRBJ1-5|-
CASSPSRVGNQPQHF
TGTGCCAGCAGCCCCAGCAGGGTTGGCAATCAGCCCCAGCATTTT
>-|TRBV7-9|TRBJ2-3|once
CASSVGGYTQYF
TGTGCCAGCTCTGTGGGGGGATATACGCAGTATTTT
>-|TRBV6-6|TRBJ1-1|-
CASSYSGPRGTEAFF
TGTGCCAGCAGTTACTCAGGGCCTCGGGGCACTGAAGCTTTCTTT
>-|TRBV5-6|TRBJ2-5|-
CASSLEAGGLETQYF
TGTGCCAGCAGCTTGGAAGCTGGGGGCCTGGAGACCCAGTACTTC
>-|TRBV7-9|TRBJ2-1|-
CASSLDRIPNNEQFF
TGTGCCAGCAGCTTAGATAGGATCCCCAACAATGAGCAGTTCTTC
>TRBD2|TRBV25-1|TRBJ2-5|-
CASSGGGRRETQYF
TGTGCCAGCAGTGGCGGGGGGCGGAGGGAGACCCAGTACTTC
>-|TRBV7-2|TRBJ2-7|-
CASSTGGAPSYEQYF
TGTGCCAGCAGCACCGGTGGGGCTCCCTCCTACGAGCAGTACTTC